The 6 T cell receptor beta chains below were found in one sample sequenced in a study of cytomegalovirus exposure and HLA in healthy donors. In the PCR, 60 Vbeta and 13 Jbeta primers were used. Produced via immunoSEQ multiplex PCR; TCRdb's table is partial and in-frame only. This sample has 220,000 or so clones, with 82% found just once. Input material: PBMCs. These receptors were taken from a woman between 40 and 55 years old in good health and CMV-seronegative.

The chain combines TRBV9 with TRBJ1-4; D is undetermined. CDR1 SGDLS and CDR2 YYNGEE come from the germline V gene. V dropped 4 bases and J dropped 4 bases, with 11 bases sitting between them. The CDR3 is made up of 14 amino acids. As DNA, the CDR3 is TGTGCCAGCAGCCGAGGGCTCGGTAATGAAAAACTGTTTTTT. Protein: CASSRGLGNEKLFF.

In this sample, this clone turned up once. The rearrangement joins TRBV2 to TRBJ2-4; 10 bases line up with TRBD1. V lost 4 bases and J lost 4; bases outside the gene matches: 13. Germline CDR1 is SNHLY and CDR2 is FYNNEI. This CDR3 is 18 amino acids long. DNA of the CDR3: TGTGCCAGCAGTGTACCCGGGACAGGGGACACAAATAAAAACATTCAGTACTTC. Encoded protein: CASSVPGTGDTNKNIQYF.

This chain uses TRBV28 with TRBJ2-7; tentative D call: TRBD1 (5 bases). Germline V gene sequence: CDR1 MDHEN, CDR2 SYDVKM. Deletions cut 5 bases from V and 3 bases from J, with 11 bases between. The CDR3 loop spans 13 amino acids. CDR3 DNA: TGTGCCAGCAGTAGCAGGGCCCTCTACGAGCAGTACTTC. Amino acid sequence: CASSSRALYEQYF.

The chain links TRBV19 to TRBJ2-7; 8 bases agree with TRBD1. Germline V gene data show CDR1 as LNHDA and CDR2 as SQIVND (reference sequence). Unmatched junction bases numbered 9, after V lost 6 bases and J lost 5 bases. The CDR3 extends over 14 amino acids. The CDR3 nucleotides are TGTGCCAGTAGACAGGGGGGAGAATGGGACGAGCAGTACTTC. It encodes CASRQGGEWDEQYF.

The chain is built from TRBV30 and TRBJ2-1; D unresolved. Germline CDR1 GTSNPN, CDR2 SVGIG (reference sequence). Trimming removed 5 bases from V and 0 bases from J, with 11 bases in between. The CDR3 covers 14 residues. Here the CDR3 DNA reads TGTGCCTGGTCTCCTGTGAGCTCCTACAATGAGCAGTTCTTC. As protein: CAWSPVSSYNEQFF.

The chain is built from TRBV7-6 and TRBJ2-5; 11 positions agree with TRBD1. The J call may not be correct, given that the DNA end is closer to TRBJ2-7. The germline V gene has CDR1 SGHVS and CDR2 FNYEAQ. The CDR3 has 14 residues. The CDR3 sequence is CASSADRGLYEQYF. The CDR3 DNA sequence: TGTGCCAGCAGCGCGGACAGGGGGCTCTACGAGCAGTACTTC.